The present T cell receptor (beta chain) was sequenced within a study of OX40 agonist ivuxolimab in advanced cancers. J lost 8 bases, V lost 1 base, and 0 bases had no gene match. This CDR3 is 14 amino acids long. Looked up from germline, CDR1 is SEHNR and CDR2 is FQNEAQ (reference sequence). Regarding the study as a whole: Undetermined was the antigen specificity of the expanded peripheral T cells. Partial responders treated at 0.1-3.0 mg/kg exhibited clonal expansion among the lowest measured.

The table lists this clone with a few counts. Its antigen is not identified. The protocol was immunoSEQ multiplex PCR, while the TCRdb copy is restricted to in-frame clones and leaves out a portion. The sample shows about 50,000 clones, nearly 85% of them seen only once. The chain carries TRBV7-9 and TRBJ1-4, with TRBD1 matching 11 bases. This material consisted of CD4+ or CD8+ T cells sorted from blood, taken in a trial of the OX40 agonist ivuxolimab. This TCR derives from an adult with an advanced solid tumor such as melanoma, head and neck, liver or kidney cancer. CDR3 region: CASSLGTGGEKLFF. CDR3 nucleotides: TGTGCCAGCAGCTTAGGGACAGGGGGCGAAAAACTGTTTTTT.